This T cell receptor (beta chain) was documented in a study of T cell changes during pregnancy in multiple sclerosis (dated by TCRdb to the late 2010s). For the wider study: In women with multiple sclerosis, the researchers looked at how the T cell repertoire shifted as pregnancy progressed.

Turning to this clone: Its antigen remains unidentified. No base-level quality is on record; no much larger clone is a single base apart.

Including the terminal cysteine and phenylalanine, the CDR3 comprises 15 residues. Kept here is only the CDR3 DNA, which spans 45 bases and is read in frame from base 1. From the germline V gene, CDR1 is SGDLS and CDR2 is YYNGEE. Relative to germline, V is missing 2 bases and J is missing 0 bases, with 3 bases of the junction outside any gene match. The library was generated by the immunoSEQ multiplex PCR assay. TCRdb took over this immuneACCESS table, retaining in-frame rearrangements with V and J assigned. Such tables are incomplete; in checked studies, under half of the missing clones stem from an unresolved V gene, and the remainder is unexplained. This sample has tens of thousands of clones in its table, and approximately 93% of those were observed once. Jointly, the top ten make up around 1.9% of the sample.

The material sequenced was peripheral blood, taken in the second trimester of pregnancy. The sequence joins TRBV9 to TRBJ2-7, with 9 bases matching TRBD2. This TCR was recovered from a female donor with multiple sclerosis, enrolled in a pregnancy study. The CDR3 has the sequence CASSVTSGASYEQYF. The sequence in DNA is TGTGCCAGCAGCGTGACTAGCGGAGCCTCCTACGAGCAGTACTTC.